Listed below are T cell receptor beta chains from one sample, sequenced in a study of cytomegalovirus exposure and HLA in healthy donors. Using immunoSEQ multiplex PCR, the repertoire was profiled, and TCRdb retains in-frame clones only, with some absent. The sample yields about 180,000 clones, approximately 88% seen once. Sample: PBMCs. The receptors come from a boy between 2 and 10 years old in good health and CMV-seronegative. Each CDR3 is given with its conserved first and last residue. Fields, in order: J gene, CDR3 length, clone size, D gene, V gene, CDR3 DNA, CDR3 protein. The D gene is left open where the match is weak. Clone size is stated in some rows and not others, as once, few, many or a class when expanded.

j_call: TRBJ2-1; cdr3_length: 17; clone_size: .; d_call: TRBD2; v_call: TRBV7-8; cdr3_nt: TGTGCCAGCAGCTTAGTCCTCCTAGCGGGAGGGCCGAGTGAGCAGTTCTTC; cdr3_aa: CASSLVLLAGGPSEQFF
j_call: TRBJ2-7; cdr3_length: 12; clone_size: .; d_call: .; v_call: TRBV5-6; cdr3_nt: TGTGCCAGCAGCTCCCCTACTAGCGAGCAGTACTTC; cdr3_aa: CASSSPTSEQYF
j_call: TRBJ1-1; cdr3_length: 14; clone_size: few; d_call: .; v_call: TRBV4-3; cdr3_nt: TGCGCCAGCAGCCAAGATACGCGGGGGGGTGAAGCTTTCTTT; cdr3_aa: CASSQDTRGGEAFF
j_call: TRBJ1-1; cdr3_length: 13; clone_size: .; d_call: TRBD1; v_call: TRBV6-6; cdr3_nt: TGTGCCAGCAGGGTCAACAGGGGCACTGAAGCTTTCTTT; cdr3_aa: CASRVNRGTEAFF
j_call: TRBJ2-3; cdr3_length: 16; clone_size: .; d_call: TRBD2; v_call: TRBV5-6; cdr3_nt: TGTGCCAGCAGCTTTAGGCTAGCGGGGGACGTGGATACGCAGTATTTT; cdr3_aa: CASSFRLAGDVDTQYF
j_call: TRBJ1-1; cdr3_length: 12; clone_size: .; d_call: .; v_call: TRBV5-8; cdr3_nt: TGTGCCAGCAGCTTGGCCTACGTCATGGCTTTCTTT; cdr3_aa: CASSLAYVMAFF
j_call: TRBJ2-6; cdr3_length: 19; clone_size: .; d_call: .; v_call: TRBV30; cdr3_nt: TGTGCCTGGACTATCGAGGGAGCAGGAGGCTTCTCTGGGGCCAACGTCCTGACTTTC; cdr3_aa: CAWTIEGAGGFSGANVLTF
j_call: TRBJ1-1; cdr3_length: 14; clone_size: .; d_call: TRBD1; v_call: TRBV6-1; cdr3_nt: TGTGCCAGCAACAGACAGGGGGCTAACACTGAAGCTTTCTTT; cdr3_aa: CASNRQGANTEAFF
j_call: TRBJ1-3; cdr3_length: 14; clone_size: .; d_call: .; v_call: TRBV7-9; cdr3_nt: TGTGCCAGCAGACTAACAGGGCCTGGAAACACCATATATTTT; cdr3_aa: CASRLTGPGNTIYF
j_call: TRBJ1-2; cdr3_length: 17; clone_size: .; d_call: TRBD1; v_call: TRBV19; cdr3_nt: TGTGCCAGTAGTTTATCCGGGACAGCTTCGCTATGGACGGGCTACACCTTC; cdr3_aa: CASSLSGTASLWTGYTF
j_call: TRBJ2-1; cdr3_length: 15; clone_size: .; d_call: TRBD2; v_call: TRBV6-5; cdr3_nt: TGTGCCAGCAGTTATCTAGCGGGGAATAACAATGAGCAGTTCTTC; cdr3_aa: CASSYLAGNNNEQFF
j_call: TRBJ1-1; cdr3_length: 15; clone_size: .; d_call: TRBD1; v_call: TRBV7-2; cdr3_nt: TGTGCCAGCAGCTTTATAGACAGGGAGAACACTGAAGCTTTCTTT; cdr3_aa: CASSFIDRENTEAFF
j_call: TRBJ1-1; cdr3_length: 15; clone_size: .; d_call: .; v_call: TRBV6-1; cdr3_nt: TGTGCCAGCAGTGTTCGAGATCCCTTGAACACTGAAGCTTTCTTT; cdr3_aa: CASSVRDPLNTEAFF
j_call: TRBJ1-5; cdr3_length: 15; clone_size: .; d_call: .; v_call: TRBV9; cdr3_nt: TGTGCCAGCTGTGAAGGGAGGTTAAGGAATCAGCCCCAGCATTTT; cdr3_aa: CASCEGRLRNQPQHF
j_call: TRBJ2-7; cdr3_length: 14; clone_size: few; d_call: .; v_call: TRBV29-1; cdr3_nt: TGCAGCGTTGGTTCGTACGGGTCCTCCTACGAGCAGTACTTC; cdr3_aa: CSVGSYGSSYEQYF
j_call: TRBJ1-1; cdr3_length: 14; clone_size: .; d_call: TRBD1; v_call: TRBV29-1; cdr3_nt: TGCAGCGTTCATAGACAGGGGGCGAGAACTGAAGCTTTCTTT; cdr3_aa: CSVHRQGARTEAFF
j_call: TRBJ2-7; cdr3_length: 17; clone_size: .; d_call: TRBD2; v_call: TRBV11-2; cdr3_nt: TGTGCCAGCAGCTTAGTACTTGTCGGAAGCGGGAAGGACGAGCAGTACTTC; cdr3_aa: CASSLVLVGSGKDEQYF
j_call: TRBJ1-6; cdr3_length: 13; clone_size: .; d_call: TRBD1; v_call: TRBV7-8; cdr3_nt: TGTGCCAGCAGCCGAGACAGGGGTTCACCCCTCCACTTT; cdr3_aa: CASSRDRGSPLHF
j_call: TRBJ2-4; cdr3_length: 14; clone_size: .; d_call: TRBD1; v_call: TRBV11-1; cdr3_nt: TGTGCCAGCACCACGACAGGGGGTGAAAACATTCAGTACTTC; cdr3_aa: CASTTTGGENIQYF
j_call: TRBJ1-1; cdr3_length: 14; clone_size: .; d_call: .; v_call: TRBV25-1; cdr3_nt: TGTGCCAGCAGTGAACAGGCGCCGAACACTGAAGCTTTCTTT; cdr3_aa: CASSEQAPNTEAFF
j_call: TRBJ2-2; cdr3_length: 12; clone_size: .; d_call: .; v_call: TRBV27; cdr3_nt: TGTGCCAGCAGAGACAGCCCCGGGGAGCTGTTTTTT; cdr3_aa: CASRDSPGELFF
j_call: TRBJ1-2; cdr3_length: 15; clone_size: few; d_call: TRBD1; v_call: TRBV6-6; cdr3_nt: TGTGCCAGCAGGGGATCCGGGACAGGGAACTATGGCTACACCTTC; cdr3_aa: CASRGSGTGNYGYTF
j_call: TRBJ1-2; cdr3_length: 15; clone_size: .; d_call: .; v_call: TRBV19; cdr3_nt: TGTGCCAGTAGCCGTCGGGGGGGTATCAACTATGGCTACACCTTC; cdr3_aa: CASSRRGGINYGYTF
j_call: TRBJ2-3; cdr3_length: 16; clone_size: few; d_call: .; v_call: TRBV5-1; cdr3_nt: TGCGCCAGCAGGCTAGCCGGACCGGGGTGGCCAGATACGCAGTATTTT; cdr3_aa: CASRLAGPGWPDTQYF
j_call: TRBJ2-3; cdr3_length: 15; clone_size: .; d_call: .; v_call: TRBV6-5; cdr3_nt: TGTGCCAGCAGTCTGGGAGGGGGAGGGAAGGGTACGCAGTATTTT; cdr3_aa: CASSLGGGGKGTQYF
j_call: TRBJ2-1; cdr3_length: 13; clone_size: .; d_call: TRBD2; v_call: TRBV6-5; cdr3_nt: TGTGCCAGTACGGGCGGGAGTGGAGATGAGCAGTTCTTC; cdr3_aa: CASTGGSGDEQFF
j_call: TRBJ2-1; cdr3_length: 13; clone_size: .; d_call: .; v_call: TRBV5-1; cdr3_nt: TGCGCCAGCAGCTTGGCCGGGTCACCGGAGCAGTTCTTC; cdr3_aa: CASSLAGSPEQFF
j_call: TRBJ2-3; cdr3_length: 17; clone_size: .; d_call: .; v_call: TRBV2; cdr3_nt: TGTGCCAGCAGTGGATTAGCGCAGGGGCTAACCACAGATACGCAGTATTTT; cdr3_aa: CASSGLAQGLTTDTQYF
j_call: TRBJ2-2; cdr3_length: 14; clone_size: few; d_call: .; v_call: TRBV9; cdr3_nt: TGTGCCAGCAGCGTAGCCCCCGACACCGGGGAGCTGTTTTTT; cdr3_aa: CASSVAPDTGELFF
j_call: TRBJ2-2; cdr3_length: 14; clone_size: once; d_call: .; v_call: TRBV9; cdr3_nt: TGTGCCAGCAGCGCTAGCGCCCCAACCGGGGAGCTGTTTTTT; cdr3_aa: CASSASAPTGELFF
j_call: TRBJ2-2; cdr3_length: 16; clone_size: .; d_call: .; v_call: TRBV5-4; cdr3_nt: TGTGCCAGCAGCAAGGTCCAGGGTAAGGACACCGGGGAGCTGTTTTTT; cdr3_aa: CASSKVQGKDTGELFF
j_call: TRBJ2-7; cdr3_length: 18; clone_size: few; d_call: TRBD2; v_call: TRBV11-3; cdr3_nt: TGTGCCAGCAGCTTTCAAAGGGAGGGTAGCGGGACTAGGAGAGAGCAGTACTTC; cdr3_aa: CASSFQREGSGTRREQYF
j_call: TRBJ1-4; cdr3_length: 15; clone_size: .; d_call: .; v_call: TRBV5-4; cdr3_nt: TGTGCCAGCAGCCTCAGCGGGGTGGGTAAGGAAAAACTGTTTTTT; cdr3_aa: CASSLSGVGKEKLFF
j_call: TRBJ1-1; cdr3_length: 13; clone_size: .; d_call: .; v_call: TRBV30; cdr3_nt: TGTGCCTGGACGGGGGGGAAATACACTGAAGCTTTCTTT; cdr3_aa: CAWTGGKYTEAFF
j_call: TRBJ2-3; cdr3_length: 16; clone_size: .; d_call: TRBD2; v_call: TRBV5-1; cdr3_nt: TGCGCCAGCAGCTCGAGGACTAGCGCCTCTTCAGATACGCAGTATTTT; cdr3_aa: CASSSRTSASSDTQYF
j_call: TRBJ1-1; cdr3_length: 15; clone_size: .; d_call: .; v_call: TRBV7-9; cdr3_nt: TGTGCCAGCAGCTTTGAGAACAGGAAGGACACTGAAGCTTTCTTT; cdr3_aa: CASSFENRKDTEAFF
j_call: TRBJ1-2; cdr3_length: 15; clone_size: .; d_call: TRBD1; v_call: TRBV2; cdr3_nt: TGTGCCAGCAGTGGGGGGACAGGGAAGGACTATGGCTACACCTTC; cdr3_aa: CASSGGTGKDYGYTF
j_call: TRBJ2-5; cdr3_length: 15; clone_size: .; d_call: .; v_call: TRBV15; cdr3_nt: TGTGCCACCAGCAGAGATCCGAGATACCGGGGGACCCAGTACTTC; cdr3_aa: CATSRDPRYRGTQYF
j_call: TRBJ1-1; cdr3_length: 16; clone_size: .; d_call: TRBD1; v_call: TRBV7-2; cdr3_nt: TGTGCCAGCAGCTTCCCCGCGGACAGGTTGAACACTGAAGCTTTCTTT; cdr3_aa: CASSFPADRLNTEAFF
j_call: TRBJ2-7; cdr3_length: 14; clone_size: once; d_call: TRBD1; v_call: TRBV6-5; cdr3_nt: TGTGCCAGCAGTCCAGACAGGGGTGGGTACGAGCAGTACTTC; cdr3_aa: CASSPDRGGYEQYF
j_call: TRBJ1-2; cdr3_length: 12; clone_size: .; d_call: .; v_call: TRBV6-1; cdr3_nt: TGTGCCAGCAGTTCACAGGCCTATGGCTACACCTTC; cdr3_aa: CASSSQAYGYTF
j_call: TRBJ2-6; cdr3_length: 14; clone_size: .; d_call: .; v_call: TRBV7-9; cdr3_nt: TGTGCCAGCAGTGAGAGCTCAGGGGCCAACGTCCTGACTTTC; cdr3_aa: CASSESSGANVLTF
j_call: TRBJ1-2; cdr3_length: 14; clone_size: .; d_call: TRBD1; v_call: TRBV7-9; cdr3_nt: TGTGCCAGCAGCTTGGCAGGGGGTAACTATGGCTACACCTTC; cdr3_aa: CASSLAGGNYGYTF
j_call: TRBJ2-7; cdr3_length: 15; clone_size: .; d_call: TRBD2; v_call: TRBV7-2; cdr3_nt: TGTGCCAGCAGCAGCGGGGGTTACGCCTCCTACGAGCAGTACTTC; cdr3_aa: CASSSGGYASYEQYF
j_call: TRBJ1-1; cdr3_length: 12; clone_size: few; d_call: .; v_call: TRBV6-6; cdr3_nt: TGTGCCAGCAGTTACGGGAGGGGCGAAGCTTTCTTT; cdr3_aa: CASSYGRGEAFF
j_call: TRBJ1-5; cdr3_length: 18; clone_size: few; d_call: .; v_call: TRBV30; cdr3_nt: TGTGCCTGGAGTGTCAAAAACATCATCTCGGGGGGTGATCAGCCCCAGCATTTT; cdr3_aa: CAWSVKNIISGGDQPQHF
j_call: TRBJ2-5; cdr3_length: 13; clone_size: once; d_call: TRBD1; v_call: TRBV4-3; cdr3_nt: TGCGCCAGCAGCAGGGGGCTAGGGGAGACCCAGTACTTC; cdr3_aa: CASSRGLGETQYF
j_call: TRBJ2-5; cdr3_length: 13; clone_size: .; d_call: .; v_call: TRBV5-1; cdr3_nt: TGCGCCAGCAGCTTGTATAGGCGGGAGACCCAGTACTTC; cdr3_aa: CASSLYRRETQYF
j_call: TRBJ2-3; cdr3_length: 17; clone_size: few; d_call: TRBD2; v_call: TRBV7-2; cdr3_nt: TGTGCCAGCAGCACCCAGGTGGACGGGGGGAGCACAGATACGCAGTATTTT; cdr3_aa: CASSTQVDGGSTDTQYF
j_call: TRBJ1-1; cdr3_length: 15; clone_size: .; d_call: TRBD1; v_call: TRBV11-2; cdr3_nt: TGTGCCAGCAGCTTAGGGGGACAGGGTACCACTGAAGCTTTCTTT; cdr3_aa: CASSLGGQGTTEAFF
j_call: TRBJ2-5; cdr3_length: 14; clone_size: .; d_call: .; v_call: TRBV28; cdr3_nt: TGTGCCAGCAGGTCCCGGAGGGATCGAGGGACCCAGTACTTC; cdr3_aa: CASRSRRDRGTQYF